Listed below are T cell receptor beta chains from one sample, sequenced in a study of blood T cell repertoires in COVID-19. Produced via immunoSEQ multiplex PCR; TCRdb's table is partial and in-frame only. The data contain over 200,000 clones, roughly four fifths of them singletons. Sequencing was carried out using peripheral blood. The receptor source for this set is a woman in her thirties or forties with active or convalescent COVID-19. CDR3s include the opening cysteine and the closing phenylalanine or tryptophan. D genes are given only for firm matches. Size values are once, few and many counts, or a class for expanded clones, and some rows have none.

length,size,V,D,J,DNA,CDR3
15,NA,TRBV5-1,TRBD1,TRBJ1-3,TGCGCCAGCAGCTCACGGACAGGGCAAGGAAACACCATATATTTT,CASSSRTGQGNTIYF
17,NA,TRBV11-2,TRBD1,TRBJ2-1,TGTGCCAGCAGGGCTACGGGGACAGGGTATACCTACAATGAGCAGTTCTTC,CASRATGTGYTYNEQFF
12,once,TRBV25-1,NA,TRBJ1-3,TGTGCCAGCAGCCCCTCGGGAGACACCATATATTTT,CASSPSGDTIYF
14,NA,TRBV5-4,NA,TRBJ1-1,TGTGCCAGCAGCTTGAGAGCACCCGACACTGAAGCTTTCTTT,CASSLRAPDTEAFF
16,NA,TRBV4-3,TRBD2,TRBJ2-1,TGCGCCAGCAGCCAAGACACGGGGGGTTGGGACAATGAGCAGTTCTTC,CASSQDTGGWDNEQFF
20,NA,TRBV3-1/TRBV3-2,TRBD2,TRBJ2-3,TGTGCCAGCAGCCAAGATTCTTATTTGGGACTAGCGGCCCGCACAGATACGCAGTATTTT,CASSQDSYLGLAARTDTQYF
17,few,TRBV2,TRBD2,TRBJ2-2,TGTGCCAGCAGTGAGGGACTAGCGGGGGGGAACACCGGGGAGCTGTTTTTT,CASSEGLAGGNTGELFF
15,NA,TRBV7-9,TRBD1,TRBJ1-2,TGTGCCAGCAGCCTCGGACAGGGGGACCCTCATGGCTACACCTTC,CASSLGQGDPHGYTF
12,NA,TRBV6-6,NA,TRBJ2-3,TGTGCCAGCAGTCCTCTCGCGGATACGCAGTATTTT,CASSPLADTQYF
17,once,TRBV30,TRBD1,TRBJ1-3,TGTGCCTGGAGTACAAGGACAGGGGTACTCTCTGGAAACACCATATATTTT,CAWSTRTGVLSGNTIYF
15,NA,TRBV10-3,NA,TRBJ1-2,TGTGCCACCATTCCCGGAGGGGAAAATAACTATGGCTACACCTTC,CATIPGGENNYGYTF
14,NA,TRBV5-1,TRBD2,TRBJ2-3,TGCGCCAGCATGGATACTAGCGGAACAGATACGCAGTATTTT,CASMDTSGTDTQYF
21,once,TRBV6-2/TRBV6-3,TRBD2,TRBJ2-3,TGTGCCAGCAGTTACCTCTACTTCCTGGGACTAGCGGATCCTAGCACAGATACGCAGTATTTT,CASSYLYFLGLADPSTDTQYF
16,NA,TRBV18,NA,TRBJ2-3,TGTGCCAGCTCACCAATGGCGGGGCTTAGCACAGATACGCAGTATTTT,CASSPMAGLSTDTQYF
15,NA,TRBV9,NA,TRBJ1-5,TGTGCCAGCAGCGTAGAAGCATATAGCAATCAGCCCCAGCATTTT,CASSVEAYSNQPQHF